This T cell receptor beta chain comes out of a study of T-cell reconstitution after alpha-beta-depleted transplantation in children. Germline lookup yields CDR1 MGHRA and CDR2 YSYEKL. V was trimmed by 0 bases and J by 4 bases, leaving 7 bases between them. This CDR3 is 13 amino acids long. Unique molecular identifiers tagged the TCRbeta library. MiXCR was run by TCRdb on the PCR reads, yielding one entry per CDR3 protein. The repertoire holds a few hundred thousand distinct CDR3 sequences, with 20% as singletons. This clonotype appeared a few times. The source of this sequence is a human donor who donated a stem cell graft to a child with acute myeloid leukemia. The sequences come from PBMCs from the stem cell graft donor, collected from the stem cell graft. The chain uses TRBV4-1 and TRBJ2-7, with no clear D. CDR3 protein: CASSQEWKYEQYF. The DNA for the CDR3 is TGCGCCAGCAGCCAAGAGTGGAAATACGAGCAGTACTTC.